Only one count was recorded for the clone carrying this T cell receptor beta chain. Its antigen is unknown. The method was immunoSEQ multiplex PCR; TCRdb's version includes in-frame clones alone and lacks a portion of them. The table has fewer than 200,000 clones, 94% seen once. CDR3 length: 16 amino acids. Germline V lookup: CDR1 SGHRS, CDR2 YFSETQ. The ends lost 4 bases at V and 7 bases at J; junction bases unmatched: 11. The sample belongs to a study of OX40 agonist ivuxolimab in advanced cancers. Study-level information: Anti-PD-1, anti-PD-L1 or anti-CTLA-4 therapy given earlier was allowed, and about 38% had some. Study-level findings and limits: Determination of antigen specificity was not performed for the expanded peripheral T cells. Some of the lowest clonal expansion was seen in partial responders at 0.1-3.0 mg/kg.

The sequence was collected from an adult with an advanced solid tumor such as melanoma, head and neck, liver or kidney cancer. Sequenced material: CD4+ or CD8+ T cells sorted from blood, taken in a trial of the OX40 agonist ivuxolimab. This rearrangement joins TRBV5-1 to TRBJ1-6, with TRBD1 identical over 7 bases. As DNA, the CDR3 is TGCGCCAGCAGCCCCACCCCGACAGGGCAAAATTCACCCCTCCACTTT. It translates to CASSPTPTGQNSPLHF.